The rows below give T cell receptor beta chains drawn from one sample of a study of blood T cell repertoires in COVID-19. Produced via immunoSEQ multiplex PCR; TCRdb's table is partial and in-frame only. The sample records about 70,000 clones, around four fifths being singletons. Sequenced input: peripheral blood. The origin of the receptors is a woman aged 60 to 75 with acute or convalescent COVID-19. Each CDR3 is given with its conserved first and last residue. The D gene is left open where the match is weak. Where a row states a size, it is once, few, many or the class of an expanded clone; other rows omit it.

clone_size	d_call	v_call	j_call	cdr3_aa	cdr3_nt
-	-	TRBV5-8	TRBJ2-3	CASSFGLAGATDTQYF	TGTGCCAGCAGCTTTGGTTTAGCAGGGGCCACAGATACGCAGTATTTT
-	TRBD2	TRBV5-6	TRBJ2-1	CASTELLLAGADEQFF	TGTGCCAGCACAGAACTTCTACTAGCGGGAGCGGATGAGCAGTTCTTC
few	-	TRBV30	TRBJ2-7	CAWKDGQGLSYEQYF	TGTGCCTGGAAAGATGGGCAGGGGCTCTCCTACGAGCAGTACTTC
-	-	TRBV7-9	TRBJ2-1	CASSFSIGPGFF	TGTGCCAGCAGCTTCTCAATTGGCCCAGGGTTCTTC
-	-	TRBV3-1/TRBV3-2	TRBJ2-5	CASSQDRGSLGQETQYF	TGTGCCAGCAGCCAAGATCGGGGGAGTTTAGGCCAAGAGACCCAGTACTTC
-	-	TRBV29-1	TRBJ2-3	CSGGELPGTGDTQYF	TGCAGCGGTGGTGAACTACCAGGGACTGGGGATACGCAGTATTTT
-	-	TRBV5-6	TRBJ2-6	CASSRKRQISGANVLTF	TGTGCCAGCAGTCGAAAGAGACAGATCTCTGGGGCCAACGTCCTGACTTTC
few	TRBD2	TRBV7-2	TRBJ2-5	CASSPAGTMPFQTQYF	TGTGCCAGCAGCCCAGCGGGGACTATGCCCTTTCAGACCCAGTACTTC
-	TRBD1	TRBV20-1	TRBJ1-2	CSASHRDRGGYTF	TGCAGTGCTAGTCACCGGGACAGGGGGGGCTACACCTTC
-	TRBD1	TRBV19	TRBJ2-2	CASSTGQGTGELFF	TGTGCCAGTAGTACCGGACAGGGGACCGGGGAGCTGTTTTTT
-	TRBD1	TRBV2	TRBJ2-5	CASSRTGPKETQYF	TGTGCCAGCAGTAGGACAGGGCCCAAAGAGACCCAGTACTTC
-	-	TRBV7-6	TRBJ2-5	CASSLALSTQETQYF	TGTGCCAGCAGCTTAGCCCTTAGCACCCAAGAGACCCAGTACTTC
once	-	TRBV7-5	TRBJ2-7	CARSWGRHLYEQYF	TGTGCCAGAAGCTGGGGCAGACACTTATACGAGCAGTACTTC
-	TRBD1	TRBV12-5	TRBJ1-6	CASGATGGDSPLHF	TGTGCTAGTGGTGCGACAGGGGGGGATTCACCCCTCCACTTT
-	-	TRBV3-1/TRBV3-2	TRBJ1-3	CASSQGRGSGNTIYF	TGTGCCAGCAGCCAAGGGAGGGGCTCTGGAAACACCATATATTTT
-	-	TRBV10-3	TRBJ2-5	CAISARGRETQYF	TGTGCCATCAGTGCTCGCGGGCGAGAGACCCAGTACTTC
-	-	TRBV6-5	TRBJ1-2	CASRKRDLGEGYTF	TGTGCCAGCAGGAAACGGGACTTAGGGGAGGGCTACACCTTC